The next 32 T cell receptor beta chains were all read from a single sample in a study of read filtering for tumor transcriptome and immune sequencing. The library was built from about 400 ng RNA with molecular barcoded adaptors for alpha/delta and beta/gamma chains. TCRdb reanalysed the reads using MiXCR and keeps one entry per CDR3 protein. This table holds roughly 130,000 distinct CDR3 sequences, approximately 13% found once. Sequencing used a population of CD138-negative cells sorted from bone marrow. The receptor set was obtained from a donor at least 40 years old with multiple myeloma.

The V gene is TRBV3-1, the J gene TRBJ2-1, with 8 bases that match TRBD2. This CDR3 spans 15 amino acids. Unmatched junction bases numbered 5, after V lost 3 bases and J lost 4 bases. Germline V gene lookup returns CDR1 LGHDT and CDR2 YNNKEL (reference sequence). The chain's CDR3 is CASSHAGTSYNEQFF. The CDR3 DNA sequence: TGTGCCAGCAGCCACGCCGGGACTAGTTACAATGAGCAGTTCTTC.

This clonotype was observed at least ten times. The chain couples TRBV5-1 to TRBJ2-1; D is possibly TRBD1 (6 bases). The germline V gene encodes CDR1 SGHRS and CDR2 YFSETQ. Trimming pared 0 bases from V and 5 bases from J, leaving 15 bases between. The CDR3 is made up of 16 amino acids. The CDR3 DNA sequence: TGCGCCAGCAGCTTGGAAGGCCAGGGGACACACAATGAGCAGTTCTTC. Translation gives CASSLEGQGTHNEQFF.

This clonotype was detected ten times or more. The chain couples TRBV29-1 to TRBJ2-5, with 8 nucleotides matching TRBD2. Germline trimming cut 0 bases from V and 5 bases from J; bases unmatched to any gene: 8. The CDR3 consists of 15 residues. Germline V gene lookup returns CDR1 SQVTM and CDR2 ANQGSEA. The CDR3 loop reads CSVEDWSGGGETQYF. The CDR3 nucleotides read TGCAGCGTTGAAGATTGGAGCGGGGGAGGGGAGACCCAGTACTTC.

Worth noting for this clonotype: An end of the junction differs from the germline gene, which may be a read error. This sequence joins TRBV12-3 or TRBV12-4 and TRBJ2-7; TRBD1 aligns across 7 bases. The CDR3 has 12 amino acids. The CDR3 loop is CDSSDTGAEQYF. In nucleotides, the CDR3 is TGTGACAGCAGTGACACAGGGGCCGAGCAGTACTTC.

In its sample, this clonotype was seen many times. The chain joins TRBV7-9 to TRBJ2-5, with TRBD1 matching 7 bases. Germline trimming cut 3 bases from V and 5 bases from J; bases unmatched to any gene: 15. Germline V gene sequence: CDR1 SEHNR, CDR2 FQNEAQ (reference sequence). CDR3 size: 17 residues. The CDR3 here is CASSFPVPGQPGETQYF. The CDR3 bases are TGTGCCAGCAGCTTCCCCGTACCGGGACAGCCCGGGGAGACCCAGTACTTC.

This clonotype was detected ten times or more. This chain uses TRBV20-1 with TRBJ2-3, with TRBD2 identical over 7 bases. The CDR3 has 15 residues. V lost 5 bases to trimming and J lost 0 bases; unmatched junction nucleotides: 8. CDR1 DFQATT and CDR2 SNEGSKA come from the germline V gene (reference sequence). CDR3 loop: CSAPGSGASTDTQYF. The CDR3 DNA reads TGCAGTGCTCCTGGAAGCGGGGCTAGCACAGATACGCAGTATTTT.

There are many counts of this clonotype. The V gene is TRBV3-1, the J gene TRBJ2-1, with no clear D. V gave up 0 bases and J gave up 0 bases, with 12 bases separating them. The V gene's germline CDR1 is LGHDT and CDR2 YNNKEL (reference sequence). CDR3 length: 17 residues. This chain's CDR3 is CASSQDLGPYSYNEQFF. CDR3 sequence (DNA): TGTGCCAGCAGCCAAGATCTCGGACCTTACTCCTACAATGAGCAGTTCTTC.

This clonotype has ten or more counts. The chain employs TRBV5-1 and TRBJ2-5; 8 positions match TRBD2. The CDR3 totals 15 residues. The germline CDR1 and CDR2 sequences are SGHRS and YFSETQ. With V trimmed by 3 bases and J by 1 base, 5 bases remained unmatched. CDR3 bases: TGCGCCAGCAGCTCAAGCGGGAGTGGCCAAGAGACCCAGTACTTC. This translates into CASSSSGSGQETQYF.

This clonotype has just a few counts. The J gene is TRBJ2-7, the V gene TRBV6-5, with TRBD1 matching 10 bases. Unmatched junction bases numbered 6, after V lost 2 bases and J lost 5 bases. Germline values: CDR1 MNHEY, CDR2 SVGAGI. The CDR3 sequence is 15 residues long. The CDR3 DNA sequence: TGTGCCAGCAGTTACCGGGACAGGGGAGGCCACGAGCAGTACTTC. This encodes CASSYRDRGGHEQYF.

This clonotype was recorded many times. The V call is TRBV20-1, the J call TRBJ2-7; tentative D call: TRBD2 (6 bases). Germline CDR1 and CDR2: DFQATT and SNEGSKA (reference sequence). The CDR3 is made up of 15 amino acids. The V end lost 3 bases, the J end lost 5 bases, and 20 bases lay between the germline ends. The CDR3 coding sequence is TGCAGTGCTAGTACGCGATCGGGAGCAAGGGACGAGCAGTACTTC. Protein: CSASTRSGARDEQYF.

This clonotype was counted ten times or more. J is TRBJ2-7 and V is TRBV7-2, with 10 bases matching TRBD2. The CDR3 sequence is 13 residues long. CDR1 and CDR2 (germline): SGHTA, FQGNSA. V trimming: 2 bases; J trimming: 7 bases; junction bases outside the gene matches: 2. CDR3 sequence: CASSLLAGDEQYF. CDR3 coding DNA: TGTGCCAGCAGCTTACTAGCGGGAGATGAGCAGTACTTC.

This clonotype has ten or more counts. The rearrangement uses TRBV5-1 and TRBJ2-3; possible D gene TRBD2, 5 bases. V was cut by 5 bases and J by 6 bases, with 16 bases left in between. The CDR3 runs 14 residues. Germline V CDR1 and CDR2: SGHRS, YFSETQ. The CDR3 is CASRRAQSPDTQYF. CDR3 nucleotide sequence: TGCGCCAGCAGGCGGGCCCAGAGTCCCGATACGCAGTATTTT.

This clonotype showed up many times. The chain couples TRBV7-2 to TRBJ1-1, with 10 bases aligning to TRBD1. The CDR3 consists of 14 residues. The trim removed 5 bases at V and 5 bases at J, leaving 5 bases unmatched. Germline CDR1 is SGHTA and CDR2 is FQGNSA. CDR3: CASSRGQGETEAFF. The DNA for the CDR3 is TGTGCCAGCAGCCGAGGACAGGGGGAGACTGAAGCTTTCTTT.

Note on this clonotype: This may be a read error: a much more frequent sequence differs by one nucleotide. The chain carries TRBV19 and TRBJ2-5; D call uncertain. V was trimmed by 3 bases and J by 4 bases, leaving 9 bases between them. The CDR3 runs 13 residues. Per the germline V gene, CDR1 is LNHDA and CDR2 is SQIVND (reference sequence). DNA for the CDR3: TGTGCCAGTAGTATCTGGTCTAGAGAGACCCAGTACTTC. It translates to CASSIWSRETQYF.

By its share, this clonotype is medium-sized (0.01 to 0.1%). The genes are TRBV10-3 and TRBJ1-1; unclear D gene. Germline-derived CDR1 and CDR2 are ENHRY and SYGVKD. The length of the CDR3 is 16 residues. V lost 5 bases and J 1 base, leaving 17 bases between the germline ends. CDR3: CAISKTNDGENTEAFF. CDR3 DNA: TGTGCCATCAGTAAAACTAACGACGGAGAGAACACTGAAGCTTTCTTT.

This clonotype was recorded many times. The V gene is TRBV7-9, the J gene TRBJ1-4; 9 bases line up with TRBD1. With V trimmed by 3 bases and J by 5 bases, 10 bases remained unmatched. The germline V gene encodes CDR1 SEHNR and CDR2 FQNEAQ (reference sequence). CDR3 length: 17 residues. The CDR3 nucleotides are TGTGCCAGCAGCTTGGCCGCGCTGGGGACAGGGAATGAAAAACTGTTTTTT. Its translation is CASSLAALGTGNEKLFF.

This chain links TRBV7-8 with TRBJ2-1; D call uncertain. CDR3 length: 14 amino acids. Germline CDR1 is SGHVS and CDR2 is FQNEAQ. Trimming left V 0 bases short and J 2 bases short, with 5 bases between. The CDR3 loop is CASSLAPTYNEQFF. The CDR3 region has the DNA TGTGCCAGCAGCTTAGCGCCGACCTACAATGAGCAGTTCTTC.

This chain joins TRBV12-3 or TRBV12-4 and TRBJ1-5; D gene uncertain. Trimming stripped 5 bases from V and 4 bases from J, with 12 bases between. The CDR3 covers 14 residues. CDR3 loop: CASSPQGMNQPQHF. In nucleotides, the CDR3 is TGTGCCAGCAGTCCTCAAGGGATGAATCAGCCCCAGCATTTT.

The CDR3 DNA sequence: TGTGCCAGCAGCTTAGGACAGGGGGCGATCAGCGAGCAGTACTTC. Protein: CASSLGQGAISEQYF. The chain has TRBV11-2 and TRBJ2-7, with 10 bases matching TRBD1. CDR1 and CDR2 from the germline V gene are SGHAT and FQNNGV. The CDR3 consists of 15 residues. J was trimmed by 6 bases and V by 1 base; bases with no gene match: 6.

This clonotype was recorded many times. This rearrangement joins TRBV18 to TRBJ2-1; 7 bases align to TRBD2. Trimming took 4 bases from V and 0 from J; bases not matched to a gene: 12. This CDR3 has 18 amino acids. Germline values: CDR1 KGHSH, CDR2 LQKENI. The CDR3 reads CASSRALSGSSSYNEQFF. The DNA of the CDR3 is TGTGCCAGCTCACGGGCTCTTAGCGGGTCGAGCTCCTACAATGAGCAGTTCTTC.

The genes are TRBV20-1 and TRBJ2-6; D is tentatively TRBD1 or TRBD2 (5 bases each). CDR3 length equals 20 residues. Trimming shortened V by 0 bases and J by 0 bases, and 21 bases separated the two germline ends. Germline-derived CDR1 and CDR2 are DFQATT and SNEGSKA (reference sequence). The CDR3 nucleotides are TGCAGTGCTAGAGATCTAAGTAGCAGGGATGGGACCTCTGGGGCCAACGTCCTGACTTTC. This gives the protein CSARDLSSRDGTSGANVLTF.

There are a few counts of this clonotype. The V gene is TRBV6-1, the J gene TRBJ1-1, with 9 bases matching TRBD1. The V gene end was trimmed by 7 bases and the J gene end by 4 bases; junction bases not matched to a gene: 4. The CDR3 runs to 13 residues. Germline CDR1 and CDR2: MNHNS and SASEGT. CDR3 in amino acids: CASTRTGVTEAFF. DNA of the CDR3: TGTGCCAGCACTAGGACAGGGGTCACTGAAGCTTTCTTT.

This clonotype has ten or more counts. The gene calls are TRBV28 and TRBJ2-7, with 7 bases aligning to TRBD2. CDR3 length: 15 amino acids. V shed 3 bases and J 1 base; nucleotides not matched to a gene: 6. Germline CDR1 reads MDHEN; CDR2 reads SYDVKM. CDR3 sequence: CASSFHGRGSYEQYF. CDR3 bases: TGTGCCAGCAGTTTCCATGGGAGGGGTTCCTACGAGCAGTACTTC.

Concerning this clonotype: The junction departs from germline at one end; a sequencing error may be responsible. The V gene is TRBV7-2, the J gene TRBJ2-2, with no clear D. Looked up from germline, CDR1 is SGHTA and CDR2 is FQGNSA. The CDR3 is made up of 14 amino acids. The CDR3 coding sequence is TGTGCTAGCAGCTTGTCCGGGCCCACCGGGGAGCTGTTTTTT. Translation: CASSLSGPTGELFF.

This clonotype was detected many times. V is TRBV12-3 or TRBV12-4 and J is TRBJ2-5; D remains unclear. The CDR3 runs 13 residues. Between the trimmed V and J ends, which lost 1 base and 5 bases, there was a span of 8 bases. The CDR3: CASSLDARETQYF. The CDR3 DNA reads as TGTGCCAGCAGTTTAGATGCCAGGGAGACCCAGTACTTC.

As to this clonotype: A read error may produce the germline difference seen at one junction end. Here the CDR3 reads CVSSPKGDTGAFF. CDR3 nucleotide sequence: TGTGTCAGCTCACCTAAGGGAGACACTGGAGCTTTCTTT. The V and J genes are TRBV18 and TRBJ1-1; D call uncertain. CDR3 length: 13 residues. CDR1 KGHSH and CDR2 LQKENI come from the germline V gene.

A remark on this clonotype: A single base separates this from a much larger clone, so it may be a read error. V is TRBV7-7 and J is TRBJ2-1; the match to TRBD2 covers 7 bases. The CDR3 has 14 residues. Germline V gives CDR1 SSHAT, CDR2 FNYEAQ (reference sequence). The CDR3 DNA is TGTGCTAGCAGCTTAGAGGGCGGGAGCAATGAGCAGTTCTTC. Translation gives CASSLEGGSNEQFF.

This clonotype was detected ten times or more. The chain carries TRBV7-9 and TRBJ1-1; no definite D call. The CDR3 contains 12 residues. Germline lookup yields CDR1 SEHNR and CDR2 FQNEAQ (reference sequence). Trimming took off 3 bases at V and 4 bases at J, with 6 bases between the two ends. CDR3 sequence reads: CASSFSGTEAFF. CDR3 DNA sequence: TGTGCCAGCAGCTTCTCGGGCACTGAAGCTTTCTTT.

Regarding this clonotype: A much larger clone lies one base from this, so it may be a read error. This chain uses TRBV29-1 with TRBJ1-2; D is perhaps TRBD1 (5 bases). CDR3 length: 16 residues. CDR1 and CDR2 (germline): SQVTM, ANQGSEA. The CDR3 DNA reads TGCAGCGTTGCTAAAAGTTCGGGACGGACTAACTATAGCTACACCTTC. Amino acids: CSVAKSSGRTNYSYTF.

The rearrangement joins TRBV18 to TRBJ1-6; D perhaps matches TRBD1 (5 bases). Trimming took 3 bases from V and 5 from J, leaving 8 bases between them. The CDR3 loop spans 14 amino acids. The V gene's germline CDR1 is KGHSH and CDR2 LQKENI. The CDR3 protein is CASSPGTNNSPLHF. Here the CDR3 DNA reads TGTGCCAGCTCACCCGGGACGAATAATTCACCCCTCCACTTT.

This clonotype was seen a handful of times. The chain carries TRBV19 and TRBJ1-2; no clear D. CDR3 size: 15 residues. Germline lookup yields CDR1 LNHDA and CDR2 SQIVND (reference sequence). Trimming left V 5 bases short and J 4 bases short, with 17 bases between. The CDR3 loop is CASSVIERRRYGYTF. CDR3 DNA: TGTGCCAGTAGTGTCATAGAGCGCAGGCGCTATGGCTACACCTTC.

This clonotype was counted at least ten times. The CDR3 reads CSAIDEGEKLFF. As DNA, the CDR3 is TGCAGTGCAATTGACGAGGGTGAAAAACTGTTTTTT. The chain recombines TRBV20-1 with TRBJ1-4; D is unresolved. The CDR3 consists of 12 residues. Germline values: CDR1 DFQATT, CDR2 SNEGSKA (reference sequence). V was shortened by 6 bases and J by 7 bases, with 12 bases between the two germline ends.